These 21 T cell receptor beta chains were all obtained from the same sample, sequenced in a study of cytomegalovirus exposure and HLA in healthy donors (dated by TCRdb to the late 2010s). Libraries were prepared through the immunoSEQ multiplex PCR assay. The multiplex PCR relied on a mix of 60 forward primers for TCR Vbeta segments and 13 reverse primers for TCR Jbeta segments. What TCRdb holds here is the immuneACCESS table cut down to in-frame rearrangements. Part of the clones is not present; checked against another copy, under half of the missing clones reflect an unresolved V gene, and the others are unexplained. The sample table shows over 250,000 clones, and roughly 70% are seen once. Together, the top ten hold roughly 2.4% of the sample. Sequenced material: PBMCs. These TCRs come from a female donor in good health and CMV-seronegative.

Details on this clone: The sample has other DNA sequences that encode this CDR3 too. The CDR3 sequence is CASSYSRGLGYTF. In nucleotides, the CDR3 is TGTGCCAGCAGTTACTCGAGGGGGCTCGGCTACACCTTC. The V gene is TRBV6-5, the J gene TRBJ1-2; 7 nucleotides agree with TRBD1. V lost 0 bases, J lost 8 bases, and 3 bases stayed unmatched. The CDR3 contains 13 residues. Germline loops: CDR1 MNHEY, CDR2 SVGAGI.

This sequence joins TRBV4-1 and TRBJ2-7; possible D gene TRBD2, 5 bases. This CDR3 contains 14 residues. Germline V gene sequence: CDR1 MGHRA, CDR2 YSYEKL. Trimming took 0 bases from V and 5 from J, leaving 11 bases between them. The CDR3 reads CASSQERVLDEQYF. In DNA, the CDR3 is TGCGCCAGCAGCCAAGAGAGGGTACTAGACGAGCAGTACTTC.

The chain links TRBV30 to TRBJ2-7; 9 bases fit TRBD1. Germline CDR1 and CDR2: GTSNPN and SVGIG (reference sequence). The trim removed 6 bases at V and 4 bases at J, leaving 4 bases unmatched. This CDR3 spans 12 amino acids. CDR3 sequence (DNA): TGTGCCTGCCGGGACAGGGTGTACGAGCAGTACTTC. It codes for CACRDRVYEQYF.

This chain joins TRBV27 and TRBJ1-6; D may be TRBD1 (6 bases). CDR3 size: 17 residues. Germline CDR1 is MNHEY and CDR2 is SMNVEV (reference sequence). Deletions cut 1 base from V and 0 bases from J, with 10 bases between. CDR3: CASSLLQGGSYNSPLHF. The CDR3 bases are TGTGCCAGCAGTTTATTACAGGGCGGCTCCTATAATTCACCCCTCCACTTT.

This sequence joins TRBV2 and TRBJ2-1; TRBD1 matches at 7 bases. Germline V CDR1 and CDR2: SNHLY, FYNNEI. The CDR3 is 15 residues long. The V gene end was trimmed by 7 bases and the J gene end by 9 bases; junction bases not matched to a gene: 15. The CDR3: CASTRQGREVGEQFF. Written as DNA, the CDR3 is TGTGCCAGCACCCGACAGGGTCGAGAAGTTGGTGAGCAGTTCTTC.

This clone has only one observation. This chain joins TRBV5-1 and TRBJ2-1, with D unresolved. The CDR3 covers 15 residues. CDR1 and CDR2 (germline): SGHRS, YFSETQ. V gave up 4 bases and J gave up 6 bases, with 17 bases separating them. The DNA for the CDR3 is TGCGCCAGCAGCCCGGTTTTGAATAGAGCCAATGAGCAGTTCTTC. Protein product: CASSPVLNRANEQFF.

The chain couples TRBV6-1 to TRBJ1-1; 7 positions match TRBD1. Germline-derived CDR1 and CDR2 are MNHNS and SASEGT. V shed 1 base and J 1 base; nucleotides not matched to a gene: 6. CDR3 length: 16 amino acids. The CDR3 DNA follows: TGTGCCAGCAGTGAAGGGAGGGGGCGATGGAACACTGAAGCTTTCTTT. Translated: CASSEGRGRWNTEAFF.

The CDR3 is CAIQGGQRGETQYF. The CDR3 bases are TGTGCCATTCAAGGGGGACAGAGGGGGGAGACCCAGTACTTC. The gene calls are TRBV10-3 and TRBJ2-5; 7 nucleotides line up with TRBD1. V dropped 9 bases and J dropped 5; count of bases not matched to a gene: 12. This CDR3 has 14 residues. Germline CDR1 reads ENHRY; CDR2 reads SYGVKD.

This chain links TRBV5-1 with TRBJ2-1; 7 nucleotides match TRBD2. CDR1 and CDR2 (germline): SGHRS, YFSETQ. This CDR3 comprises 17 residues. The V and J ends lost 0 bases and 0 bases, in that order; junction bases with no gene match: 6. The DNA of the CDR3 is TGCGCCAGCAGCTTGGGCCCTAGCGGAAGCTCCTACAATGAGCAGTTCTTC. Translation gives CASSLGPSGSSYNEQFF.

The V gene is TRBV30, the J gene TRBJ1-1; no definite D call. The CDR3 is made up of 13 amino acids. With 4 bases removed from V and 0 bases from J, the gap between germline ends came to 9 bases. Germline values: CDR1 GTSNPN, CDR2 SVGIG (reference sequence). The CDR3 nucleotides read TGTGCCTGGAAGCCGTTTATGAACACTGAAGCTTTCTTT. Translating it yields CAWKPFMNTEAFF.

In its sample, this clone was seen once. The rearrangement joins TRBV19 to TRBJ1-5, with unresolved D. The CDR3 runs 12 residues. Germline CDR1 is LNHDA and CDR2 is SQIVND (reference sequence). Trimming removed 5 bases from V and 3 bases from J, with 5 bases in between. The CDR3 here is CASSLANQPQHF. Here the CDR3 DNA reads TGTGCCAGTAGTCTGGCCAATCAGCCCCAGCATTTT.

V usage is TRBV27 and J usage is TRBJ2-7; TRBD2 aligns across 14 bases. The CDR3 loop spans 16 amino acids. V dropped 5 bases and J dropped 3; count of bases not matched to a gene: 6. Germline-derived CDR1 and CDR2 are MNHEY and SMNVEV (reference sequence). The CDR3 is CASSHLGLAGDYEQYF. CDR3 bases: TGTGCCAGCAGTCATCTGGGACTAGCGGGAGACTACGAGCAGTACTTC.

The chain joins TRBV29-1 to TRBJ1-2; D call uncertain. Germline CDR1 SQVTM, CDR2 ANQGSEA. Trimming shortened V by 4 bases and J by 7 bases, and 10 bases separated the two germline ends. The CDR3 contains 11 residues. The CDR3 spells CSVGQVTGYTF. The CDR3 bases are TGCAGCGTTGGCCAGGTGACTGGCTACACCTTC. Drawing the rest from reference TRBV29-1 and TRBJ1-2, the complete variable domain is SAVISQKPSRDICQRGTSLTIQCQVDSQVTMMFWYRQQPGQSLTLIATANQGSEATYESGFVIDKFPISRPNLTFSTLTVSNMSPEDSSIYLCSVGQVTGYTFGSGTRLTVV.

The V call is TRBV7-9, the J call TRBJ1-2; 10 nucleotides align to TRBD1. The CDR3 is made up of 16 amino acids. V gave up 3 bases and J gave up 5 bases; unmatched junction bases: 9. CDR1 and CDR2 from the germline V gene are SEHNR and FQNEAQ (reference sequence). The CDR3 sequence: CASSLTGQGPRYGYTF. CDR3 bases: TGTGCCAGCAGCTTGACGGGACAGGGGCCACGTTATGGCTACACCTTC.

The chain carries TRBV4-1 and TRBJ1-2, with 7 bases identical to TRBD1. J was trimmed by 3 bases and V by 0 bases; bases with no gene match: 1. The CDR3 is 14 residues long. Germline CDR1 is MGHRA and CDR2 is YSYEKL. The CDR3 DNA reads TGCGCCAGCAGCCAAGATCAGGGGGACTATGGCTACACCTTC. Protein sequence: CASSQDQGDYGYTF.

The chain is built from TRBV27 and TRBJ1-2, with a weak D call TRBD1 (6 bases). The CDR3 runs to 13 residues. CDR1 is MNHEY and CDR2 is SMNVEV in the germline V gene (reference sequence). Trimming removed 5 bases at V and 8 bases at J, with 15 bases between. CDR3 in DNA: TGTGCCAGCAGTCCCCGGACAGCGCCAGGCTACACCTTC. It specifies CASSPRTAPGYTF.

V gene TRBV5-8 combines with J gene TRBJ1-1; D is ambiguous. CDR1 is SGHTS, CDR2 YDEGEE, per germline. The CDR3 is 13 residues long. V was clipped by 0 bases and J by 7 bases, with 10 bases between them. CDR3 DNA sequence: TGTGCCAGCAGCTTGGGTTGGGAGGATGAAGCTTTCTTT. Its protein product is CASSLGWEDEAFF.

In nucleotides, the CDR3 is TGTGCCAGCTCATCACAGGGGGAAGGTGGCTACACCTTC. Translating gives CASSSQGEGGYTF. The chain couples TRBV18 to TRBJ1-2; 8 nucleotides line up with TRBD1. Germline assignment: CDR1 KGHSH and CDR2 LQKENI. This CDR3 contains 13 residues. V trimming: 5 bases; J trimming: 7 bases; junction bases outside the gene matches: 6.

This clone was counted once. This chain connects TRBV4-1 to TRBJ1-2; no reliable D call. The germline V and J ends were trimmed by 1 base and 6 bases, with 9 bases remaining between them. The CDR3 spans 13 residues. Germline V lookup: CDR1 MGHRA, CDR2 YSYEKL. Here the CDR3 reads CASSQADGDGYTF. The CDR3 DNA reads as TGCGCCAGCAGCCAAGCAGACGGGGATGGCTACACCTTC.

This clone has only a few counts. The V gene is TRBV18, the J gene TRBJ1-1; 10 bases line up with TRBD1. From germline, CDR1 is KGHSH and CDR2 LQKENI. This CDR3 has 14 residues. V lost 7 bases, J lost 4 bases, and 6 bases stayed unmatched. CDR3 protein: CASLPGQGTTEAFF. CDR3 sequence (DNA): TGTGCCAGCTTACCGGGACAGGGGACCACTGAAGCTTTCTTT.

The chain employs TRBV5-6 and TRBJ2-5; D gene ambiguous. The V end lost 5 bases, the J end lost 0 bases, and 14 bases lay between the germline ends. This CDR3 has 15 amino acids. Germline V gene data show CDR1 as SGHDT and CDR2 as YYEEEE. Here the CDR3 reads CASSYRKLYQETQYF. Written as DNA, the CDR3 is TGTGCCAGCAGTTACAGAAAGCTTTACCAAGAGACCCAGTACTTC.